This T cell receptor beta chain is from a study of blood T cell repertoires in COVID-19. Study at large: There were acute and convalescent COVID-19 samples, and they came from the United States, Italy and Spain. PBMCs, B-cell-depleted T cells, or T cells provided the cDNA or gDNA that made up the material.

Authors' data handling: Amplifying reference gene primers gave estimates of nucleated cell counts. Libraries were prepared by immunoSEQ multiplex PCR; TCRdb keeps only in-frame clonotypes and omits some of them. The V and J calls and clone size were taken over from that table, and D and trimming were inferred from the DNA. The sample lists about 120,000 clones; approximately 80% were seen once. Germline-derived CDR1 and CDR2 are SGHRS and YFSETQ. The CDR3 totals 17 residues. V lost 1 base, J lost 2 bases, and 9 bases stayed unmatched. The chain combines TRBV5-1 with TRBJ1-2, with 9 nucleotides matching TRBD1. The TCR sequence derives from a man between 45 and 60 years old with acute or convalescent COVID-19. The sequencing sample was made of peripheral blood. The CDR3 sequence is CASSLMGGTGLNYGYTF. In DNA form, the CDR3 reads TGCGCCAGCAGCTTGATGGGCGGGACAGGGCTAAACTATGGCTACACCTTC.